This TCR beta chain is from a study of chronic HIV infection and antiretroviral therapy. The germline gives CDR1 LGHNA, CDR2 YNFKEQ. The ends were cut back, 4 bases at V and 3 bases at J, with 16 bases in the middle. CDR3 length: 15 amino acids. In TCRdb, the 5' RACE reads were re-called with MiXCR into one record per CDR3 protein. Of more than 40,000 distinct CDR3 sequences detected, about 20% appear once; the ten largest clones hold approximately 3%. The clonotype comes from an adult who had HIV and had not received antiretroviral therapy, or was an uninfected healthy control (not recorded which). Sequenced sample: peripheral blood. The chain employs TRBV4-2 and TRBJ2-7, with D possibly TRBD2 on 6 matching bases. CDR3 coding DNA: TGTGCCAGCAGCCCTGACGGCGGGACTTACTACGAGCAGTACTTC. This codes for CASSPDGGTYYEQYF.